The clone carrying this T cell receptor (beta chain) occurred a few times. Antigen unknown. Since all of the isolated RNA was reverse transcribed, expressed TCRB transcripts were what got sequenced. The data were produced by immunoSEQ multiplex PCR, yet TCRdb's version contains in-frame clones alone and is incomplete. The sample carries 100,000 to 150,000 clones, 15% to 20% recorded once. The CDR3 is made up of 15 amino acids. Trimming took 6 bases from V and 6 from J; bases not matched to a gene: 10. Germline V lookup: CDR1 SNHLY, CDR2 FYNNEI. These data originate in a study of beta chain features in type 1 diabetes. Study outcomes and limitations: Shorter TCRB CDR3s, moderately but significantly so, marked every one of the four CD4+ subsets in Type 1 diabetes patients.

This clonotype was obtained from a man in his late teens or twenties with type 1 diabetes. The sample taken for sequencing was central memory CD4+ T cells from blood. The chain recombines TRBV2 with TRBJ2-1, with 8 bases fitting TRBD2. CDR3 loop: CASSSGTRLTNEQFF. The CDR3 coding sequence is TGTGCCAGCAGCTCCGGGACTAGACTCACCAATGAGCAGTTCTTC.